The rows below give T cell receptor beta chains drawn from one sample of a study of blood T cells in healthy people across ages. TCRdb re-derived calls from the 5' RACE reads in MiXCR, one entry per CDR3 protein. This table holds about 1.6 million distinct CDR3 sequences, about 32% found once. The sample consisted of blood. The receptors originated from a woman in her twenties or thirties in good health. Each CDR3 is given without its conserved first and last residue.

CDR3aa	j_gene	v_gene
ASSLARGTQRLHEQF	TRBJ2-1	TRBV7-8
ASSEQGFGTEAF	TRBJ1-1	TRBV10-1
ATSESGLAKNELF	TRBJ2-1	TRBV24-1
SATDRRIGNQPQH	TRBJ1-5	TRBV20-1
SAPDSPNAF	TRBJ1-1	TRBV20-1
SARIQGVSQPQH	TRBJ1-5	TRBV20-1
ASTSRDREFRNTQY	TRBJ2-3	TRBV6-2/TRBV6-3
SVHGRGEDTQY	TRBJ2-3	TRBV29-1
SATSPGGSNEQY	TRBJ2-7	TRBV20-1
ASTWGGLGEKLF	TRBJ1-4	TRBV12-3/TRBV12-4
ASSQQIAENSYEQY	TRBJ2-7	TRBV4-1
AIKKDRSGETQY	TRBJ2-5	TRBV6-5
ASSAEGYSNQPQH	TRBJ1-5	TRBV9
ASPGLRRPPLRAF	TRBJ1-1	TRBV14
ASSVALGGQPYGYT	TRBJ1-2	TRBV9
ASSPGLHTDEQY	TRBJ2-7	TRBV11-3
ASSQGGGRSDTQY	TRBJ2-3	TRBV6-1
ASSLGTSGPDTQY	TRBJ2-3	TRBV5-1
SATGGSDTSYNEQF	TRBJ2-1	TRBV20-1
ASRTLTGGRNEQF	TRBJ2-1	TRBV7-9
ASNAAMGGLTYNEQF	TRBJ2-1	TRBV4-1
SVSWTEDTEAF	TRBJ1-1	TRBV29-1
ASSEGAQGYQPQH	TRBJ1-5	TRBV10-2
ASSFTSGNTGELF	TRBJ2-2	TRBV5-1
ASSRQGAPYGYT	TRBJ1-2	TRBV7-2
ASSHADEQF	TRBJ2-1	TRBV4-1
SAVGAGMGSPLH	TRBJ1-6	TRBV20-1
ASSEPEVSTYAGELF	TRBJ2-2	TRBV18
ASSDPLTGVETEAF	TRBJ1-1	TRBV9
ASGAGVGGGAEETQY	TRBJ2-5	TRBV5-1
ATSDLTGGGGYT	TRBJ1-2	TRBV24-1
ASSRITGGEQY	NA	TRBV5-1
SATEKTSGSGEQY	TRBJ2-7	TRBV20-1
ASSLAPQDPNPPQH	TRBJ1-5	TRBV4-2
ASSQILAGRGEQY	TRBJ2-7	TRBV4-1
SARLAGVSRSDNEQF	TRBJ2-1	TRBV20-1
ACSLRAGATQETQD	TRBJ2-5	TRBV7-2
SARDWARGDQPQH	TRBJ1-5	TRBV20-1
ASSRDRGPGTGELF	TRBJ2-2	TRBV12-3/TRBV12-4
ASSPDGQPHNEQF	TRBJ2-1	TRBV7-2
ASSSGTGTSPLH	TRBJ1-6	TRBV6-5
ASSLVGVGTEAF	TRBJ1-1	TRBV7-2